The 16 T cell receptor beta chains presented below share a single source sample, sequenced in a study of OX40 agonist ivuxolimab in advanced cancers. The table came from immunoSEQ multiplex PCR; TCRdb's copy has only in-frame clones and leaves some out. The sample has around 50,000 clones; approximately 91% are singletons. Sequences were derived from CD4+ or CD8+ T cells sorted from blood, sampled in a trial of the OX40 agonist ivuxolimab. The receptors were gathered from an adult with an advanced solid tumor such as melanoma, head and neck, liver or kidney cancer.

The chain couples TRBV6-1 to TRBJ1-1, with 7 bases fitting TRBD1. J lost 1 base, V lost 5 bases, and 4 bases had no gene match. The CDR3 length is 14 residues. The germline gives CDR1 MNHNS, CDR2 SASEGT. In nucleotides, the CDR3 is TGTGCCAGCAGTCACAGGGGCGAGAACACTGAAGCTTTCTTT. It encodes CASSHRGENTEAFF.

The V and J genes are TRBV4-1 and TRBJ2-1, with a possible D match to TRBD1 (5 bases). V shed 5 bases and J shed 11 bases, with 19 bases lying between them. The CDR3 has 14 residues. Germline lookup yields CDR1 MGHRA and CDR2 YSYEKL. This CDR3 is CASSAPSQGGKQFF. The DNA of the CDR3 is TGCGCCAGCAGCGCCCCGTCGCAGGGCGGCAAGCAGTTCTTC.

The genes are TRBV6-1 and TRBJ1-5; perhaps TRBD1 as D (5 bases). CDR1 MNHNS and CDR2 SASEGT come from the germline V gene. V was trimmed by 3 bases and J by 6 bases, leaving 9 bases between them. The CDR3 contains 13 residues. CDR3 coding DNA: TGTGCCAGCAGTGAGGGGGACGGTCAGCCCCAGCATTTT. Its translation is CASSEGDGQPQHF.

This chain joins TRBV28 and TRBJ1-6; D is ambiguous. Between the trimmed V and J ends, which lost 2 bases and 7 bases, there was a span of 12 bases. The germline CDR1 and CDR2 sequences are MDHEN and SYDVKM. The CDR3 length is 15 residues. CDR3 loop: CASSLQEGGNSPLHF. CDR3 nucleotides: TGTGCCAGCAGTTTACAAGAGGGCGGGAATTCACCCCTCCACTTT. Using reference TRBV28 and TRBJ1-6 for the parts outside the CDR3, the full variable domain is DVKVTQSSRYLVKRTGEKVFLECVQDMDHENMFWYRQDPGLGLRLIYFSYDVKMKEKGDIPEGYSVSREKKERFSLILESASTNQTSMYLCASSLQEGGNSPLHFGNGTRLTVT.

V gene TRBV2 combines with J gene TRBJ2-3; no clear D. V lost 4 bases and J lost 4, with 6 bases in between. This CDR3 comprises 12 residues. Germline V lookup: CDR1 SNHLY, CDR2 FYNNEI. DNA of the CDR3: TGTGCCAGCAGTGCGGTTTCAGATACGCAGTATTTT. Its translation: CASSAVSDTQYF.

This clone occurred once. This rearrangement joins TRBV30 to TRBJ2-6, with a weak D call TRBD1 (6 bases). The CDR3 extends over 15 amino acids. Germline V lookup: CDR1 GTSNPN, CDR2 SVGIG (reference sequence). Trimming took off 4 bases at V and 3 bases at J, with 13 bases between the two ends. CDR3: CAWTGAKGGANVLTF. The CDR3 nucleotides are TGTGCCTGGACAGGGGCCAAAGGTGGGGCCAACGTCCTGACTTTC.

V is TRBV2 and J is TRBJ2-5; TRBD2 is a possible D gene (6 bases). The CDR3 extends over 13 amino acids. The V gene lost 4 bases and the J gene lost 4 bases, with 10 bases spanning the gap. The germline V gene has CDR1 SNHLY and CDR2 FYNNEI. DNA for the CDR3: TGTGCCAGCAGTGGGGTGGGGGGAGAGACCCAGTACTTC. Translated: CASSGVGGETQYF.

This clone came up once. The chain carries TRBV2 and TRBJ2-1; 9 bases align to TRBD2. CDR1 and CDR2 (germline): SNHLY, FYNNEI. CDR3 size: 15 residues. Germline trimming cut 5 bases from V and 7 bases from J; bases unmatched to any gene: 9. The CDR3 here is CASSRLGLARNEQFF. The CDR3 DNA is TGTGCCAGCAGTCGCCTCGGACTAGCGAGGAATGAGCAGTTCTTC.

The CDR3 loop is CASSLGSRAYEQYF. In DNA, the CDR3 is TGTGCCAGCAGCTTAGGCAGCCGGGCCTACGAGCAGTACTTC. The chain uses TRBV7-2 and TRBJ2-7; D is unclear. Trimming left V 1 base short and J 2 bases short, with 9 bases between. This CDR3 comprises 14 residues. Germline V gives CDR1 SGHTA, CDR2 FQGNSA. Full variable domain (rest looked up from reference TRBV7-2 and TRBJ2-7): GAGVSQSPSNKVTEKGKDVELRCDPISGHTALYWYRQSLGQGLEFLIYFQGNSAPDKSGLPSDRFSAERTGGSVSTLTIQRTQQEDSAVYLCASSLGSRAYEQYFGPGTRLTVT.

The J gene is TRBJ2-7, the V gene TRBV5-4; the D gene is possibly TRBD2 (5 bases). Germline assignment: CDR1 SGHNT and CDR2 YYREEE (reference sequence). V lost 4 bases to trimming and J lost 2 bases, with 16 bases between them. CDR3 length equals 15 residues. CDR3 in DNA: TGTGCCAGCAGCCTCGGACTGTCGCCCCCCTACGAGCAGTACTTC. It codes for CASSLGLSPPYEQYF.

The rearrangement links TRBV7-9 to TRBJ1-1; 7 bases align to TRBD1. Trimming took 4 bases from V and 3 from J; bases not matched to a gene: 8. The CDR3 covers 15 residues. The germline V gene encodes CDR1 SEHNR and CDR2 FQNEAQ (reference sequence). CDR3 region: CASSSDRAGDTEAFF. The CDR3 DNA reads as TGTGCCAGCAGCTCCGACAGGGCTGGGGACACTGAAGCTTTCTTT.

The chain has TRBV6-1 and TRBJ2-1, with TRBD1 identical over 7 bases. The CDR3 is made up of 15 amino acids. The germline gives CDR1 MNHNS, CDR2 SASEGT. With V trimmed by 5 bases and J by 1 base, 5 bases remained unmatched. CDR3 sequence: CASSTSGGSYNEQFF. DNA for the CDR3: TGTGCCAGCAGTACCTCAGGGGGATCCTACAATGAGCAGTTCTTC.

V and J are TRBV5-5 and TRBJ2-7; D might be TRBD2 (6 bases). V was clipped by 2 bases and J by 4 bases, with 13 bases between them. The CDR3 consists of 14 residues. The V gene's germline CDR1 is SGHKS and CDR2 YYEKEE (reference sequence). The CDR3 bases are TGTGCCAGCAGCTTTAGCCGGGAGACTTACGAGCAGTACTTC. It translates to CASSFSRETYEQYF.

This chain links TRBV7-9 with TRBJ2-2, with 7 bases lining up with TRBD1. The germline V gene has CDR1 SEHNR and CDR2 FQNEAQ (reference sequence). The length of the CDR3 is 14 residues. V was pared by 9 bases and J by 1 base, with 5 bases of the junction left unmatched. The CDR3 bases are TGTGCCAGAACCGGGACAGAGAACACCGGGGAGCTGTTTTTT. Protein sequence: CARTGTENTGELFF.

The chain employs TRBV28 and TRBJ1-1, with unresolved D. Germline V gene sequence: CDR1 MDHEN, CDR2 SYDVKM. CDR3 size: 14 residues. Trimming stripped 3 bases from V and 0 bases from J, with 8 bases between. DNA of the CDR3: TGTGCCAGCAGTTTTAAGGGAGTGAACACTGAAGCTTTCTTT. Protein product: CASSFKGVNTEAFF.

The chain links TRBV28 to TRBJ1-5; 7 bases fit TRBD1. The germline V gene has CDR1 MDHEN and CDR2 SYDVKM. This CDR3 region has 14 residues. V lost 5 bases to trimming and J lost 4 bases; unmatched junction nucleotides: 5. The CDR3 spells CASSGDSSNQPQHF. In DNA, the CDR3 is TGTGCCAGCAGTGGGGACAGCAGTAATCAGCCCCAGCATTTT. The full variable domain, its missing parts supplied by reference TRBV28 and TRBJ1-5, is DVKVTQSSRYLVKRTGEKVFLECVQDMDHENMFWYRQDPGLGLRLIYFSYDVKMKEKGDIPEGYSVSREKKERFSLILESASTNQTSMYLCASSGDSSNQPQHFGDGTRLSIL.